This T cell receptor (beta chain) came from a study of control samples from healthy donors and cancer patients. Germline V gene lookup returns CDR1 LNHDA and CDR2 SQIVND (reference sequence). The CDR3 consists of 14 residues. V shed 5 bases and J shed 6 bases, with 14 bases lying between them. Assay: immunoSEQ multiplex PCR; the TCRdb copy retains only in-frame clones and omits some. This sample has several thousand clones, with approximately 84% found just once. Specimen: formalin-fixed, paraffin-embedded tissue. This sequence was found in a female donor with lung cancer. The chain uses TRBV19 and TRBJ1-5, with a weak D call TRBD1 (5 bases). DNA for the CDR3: TGTGCCAGTAGTTCCCAGGGTGAGGGTCAGCCCCAGCATTTT. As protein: CASSSQGEGQPQHF.